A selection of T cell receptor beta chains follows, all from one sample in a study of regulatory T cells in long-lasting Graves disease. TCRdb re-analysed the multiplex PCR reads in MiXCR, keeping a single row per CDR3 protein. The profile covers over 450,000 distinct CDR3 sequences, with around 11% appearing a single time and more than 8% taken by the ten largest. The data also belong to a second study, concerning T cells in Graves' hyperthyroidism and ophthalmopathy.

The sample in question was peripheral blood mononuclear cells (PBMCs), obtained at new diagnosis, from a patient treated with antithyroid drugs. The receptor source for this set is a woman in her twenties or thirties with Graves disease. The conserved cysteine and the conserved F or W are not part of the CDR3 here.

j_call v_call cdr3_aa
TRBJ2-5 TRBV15 ATSRLGPKGVQETQY
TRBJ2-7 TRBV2 ASSEVPSYEQY
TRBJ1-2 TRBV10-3 AISEAAATYGYT
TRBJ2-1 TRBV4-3 ASSQELRSSYNEQF
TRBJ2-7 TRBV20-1 SASHWRERGYEQY
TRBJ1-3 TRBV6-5 ASSSGTTGNTIY
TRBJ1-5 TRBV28 ASEFASTLSNQPQH
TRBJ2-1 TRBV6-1 ASSHDTLSSNYEQF
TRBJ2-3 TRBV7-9 ASRFHSGSGADTQY
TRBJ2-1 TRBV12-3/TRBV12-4 ASSFGSNEQF
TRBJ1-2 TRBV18 ASSPRTTGIDYGYT
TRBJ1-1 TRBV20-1 SARGGRGNTEAF
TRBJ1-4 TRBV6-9 ASSYLGGLNEKLF
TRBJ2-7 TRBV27 ASTFSLYEQY
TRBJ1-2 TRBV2 ASSEGGYRYT
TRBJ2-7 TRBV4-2 ASSLDIVISGYEQY
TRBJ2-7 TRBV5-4 ASSLRSGGEQQQY
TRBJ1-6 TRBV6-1 ASSLSTGGLPYNSPLH
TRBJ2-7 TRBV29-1 SVRRGPYEQY
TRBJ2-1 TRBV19 ASSANSGRAMYNEQF
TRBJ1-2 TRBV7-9 ASSFTGTKFPNYGYT
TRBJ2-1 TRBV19 ASKDVNSYNEQF
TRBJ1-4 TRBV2 ASNRVMGKLF
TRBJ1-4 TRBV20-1 SAGLYVGQDEKLV
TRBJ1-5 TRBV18 ASSLDRANQPQH
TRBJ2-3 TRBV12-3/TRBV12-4 ATRTSGSTNTQY
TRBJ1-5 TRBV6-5 ASSYYTNQPQH
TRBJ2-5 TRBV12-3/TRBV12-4 ASSFRSGDIETQY
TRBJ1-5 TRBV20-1 SARVRHSSNQPQH
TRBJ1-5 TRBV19 ASRLYSGTGISHSNQPQH
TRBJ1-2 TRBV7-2 ASSWQDWDYGYT
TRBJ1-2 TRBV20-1 SARGGRGVYGYT
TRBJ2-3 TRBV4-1 ASSHPLAGGLTDTQY
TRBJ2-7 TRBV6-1 ASTLGTGGSDEQY
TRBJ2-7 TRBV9 ASGSGTAGPDEQY
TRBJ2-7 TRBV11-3 ASSLTGGPYEQY
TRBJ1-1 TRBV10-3 AISESVTMGPF
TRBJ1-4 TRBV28 ASTSPEGQSTNEKLF
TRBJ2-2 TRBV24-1 ATSDYGGENTGELF
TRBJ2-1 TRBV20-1 SASTGLAGGNEQF
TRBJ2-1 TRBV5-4 ASSPGTGGQGEQF
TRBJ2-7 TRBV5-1 ASSLAAASGILLYEQY
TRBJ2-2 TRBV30 AWNRQANTGELF
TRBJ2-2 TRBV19 ASAVRSTGELF
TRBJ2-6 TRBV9 ASSPMSGANVLT
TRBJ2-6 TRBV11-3 ASSLTDTSGANVLT
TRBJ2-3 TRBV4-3 ASSPLRTGGPDTQY
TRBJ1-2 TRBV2 ASSWGQLNYGYT
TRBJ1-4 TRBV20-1 SAILRIGEKLF
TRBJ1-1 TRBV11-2 ASSLGERSRNTEAF
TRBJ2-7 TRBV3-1 ASSQDLPSGRVYEQY
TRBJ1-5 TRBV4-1 ASSLTAAVASNQPQH
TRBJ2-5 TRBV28 ASSRGDRLRGVTQY
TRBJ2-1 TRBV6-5 ASSYFPAGGLDEQF